This T cell receptor beta chain was retrieved from a study of OX40 agonist ivuxolimab in advanced cancers. The wider study: Intravenous ivuxolimab at 0.01 to 10 mg/kg was given to patients every 2 weeks.

Libraries were prepared by immunoSEQ multiplex PCR; TCRdb keeps only in-frame clonotypes and omits some of them. The profile shows roughly 45,000 clones, less than 85% of them singletons. After removal of 10 bases from V and 4 bases from J, the junction contained 7 bases not matched to a gene. Germline V CDR1 and CDR2: MDHEN, SYDVKM. CDR3 size: 13 residues. V is TRBV28 and J is TRBJ1-5; 7 positions agree with TRBD1. The sample consisted of CD4+ or CD8+ T cells sorted from blood, taken in a trial of the OX40 agonist ivuxolimab. The sequence was collected from an adult with an advanced solid tumor such as melanoma, head and neck, liver or kidney cancer. The CDR3 bases are TGTGCCACCGGGAGGGGGCAAAATCAGCCCCAGCATTTT. Translating it yields CATGRGQNQPQHF.